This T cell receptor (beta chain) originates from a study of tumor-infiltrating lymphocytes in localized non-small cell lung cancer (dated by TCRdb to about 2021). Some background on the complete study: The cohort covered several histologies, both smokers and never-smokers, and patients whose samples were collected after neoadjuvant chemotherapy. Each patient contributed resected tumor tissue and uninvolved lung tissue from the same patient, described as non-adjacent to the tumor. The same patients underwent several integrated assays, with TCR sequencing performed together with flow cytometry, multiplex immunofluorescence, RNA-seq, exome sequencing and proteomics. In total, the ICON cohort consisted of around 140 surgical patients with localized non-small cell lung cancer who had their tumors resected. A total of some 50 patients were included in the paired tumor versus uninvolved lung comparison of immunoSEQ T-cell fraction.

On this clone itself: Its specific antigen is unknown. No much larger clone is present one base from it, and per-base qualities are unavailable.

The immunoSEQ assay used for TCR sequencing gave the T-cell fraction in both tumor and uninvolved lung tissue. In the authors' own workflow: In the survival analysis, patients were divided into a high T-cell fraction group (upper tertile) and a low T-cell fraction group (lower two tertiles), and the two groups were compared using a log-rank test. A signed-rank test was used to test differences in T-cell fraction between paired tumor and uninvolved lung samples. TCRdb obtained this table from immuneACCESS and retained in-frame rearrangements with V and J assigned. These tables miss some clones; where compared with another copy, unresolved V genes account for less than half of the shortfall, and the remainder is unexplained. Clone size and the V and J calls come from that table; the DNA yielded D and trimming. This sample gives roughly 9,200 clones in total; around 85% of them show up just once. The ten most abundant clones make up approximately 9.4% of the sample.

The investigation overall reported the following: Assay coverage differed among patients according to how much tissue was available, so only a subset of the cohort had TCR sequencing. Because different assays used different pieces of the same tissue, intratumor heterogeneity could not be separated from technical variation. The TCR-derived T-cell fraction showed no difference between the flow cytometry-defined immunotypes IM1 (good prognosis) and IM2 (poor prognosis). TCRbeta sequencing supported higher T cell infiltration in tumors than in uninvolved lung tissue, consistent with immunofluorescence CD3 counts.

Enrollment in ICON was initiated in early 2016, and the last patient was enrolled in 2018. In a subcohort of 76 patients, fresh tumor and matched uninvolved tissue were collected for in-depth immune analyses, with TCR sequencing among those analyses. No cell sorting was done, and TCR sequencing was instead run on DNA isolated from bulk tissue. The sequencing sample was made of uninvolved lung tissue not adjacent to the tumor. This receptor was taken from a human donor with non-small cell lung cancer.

The encoded CDR3 is CASSSASGRNSYEQYF. In nucleotides, the sequence is TGTGCCAGCAGCTCCGCTAGCGGGAGGAACTCCTACGAGCAGTACTTC. The V and J segments used are TRBV14 and TRBJ2-7; TRBD2 matches 11 bases in the middle. The CDR3 runs 16 amino acids, cysteine and phenylalanine included. Of the read, only the CDR3 DNA is kept; its 48 bases are in frame from base 1. Germline trimming: 5 bases from V, 0 bases from J; junction bases outside gene matches: 6. CDR1 SGHDN and CDR2 FVKESK are derived from the germline V gene.